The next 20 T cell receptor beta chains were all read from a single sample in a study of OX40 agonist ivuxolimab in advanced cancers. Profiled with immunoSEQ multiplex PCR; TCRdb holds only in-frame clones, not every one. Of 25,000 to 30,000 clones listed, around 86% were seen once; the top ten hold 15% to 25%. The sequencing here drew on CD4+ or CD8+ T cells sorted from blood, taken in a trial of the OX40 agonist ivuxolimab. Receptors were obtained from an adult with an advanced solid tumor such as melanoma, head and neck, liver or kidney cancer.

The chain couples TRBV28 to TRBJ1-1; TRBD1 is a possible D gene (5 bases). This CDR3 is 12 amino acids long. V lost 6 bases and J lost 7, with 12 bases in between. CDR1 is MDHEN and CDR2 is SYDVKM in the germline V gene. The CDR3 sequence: CASRGGNHEAFF. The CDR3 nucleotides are TGTGCCAGCAGGGGGGGGAACCATGAAGCTTTCTTT.

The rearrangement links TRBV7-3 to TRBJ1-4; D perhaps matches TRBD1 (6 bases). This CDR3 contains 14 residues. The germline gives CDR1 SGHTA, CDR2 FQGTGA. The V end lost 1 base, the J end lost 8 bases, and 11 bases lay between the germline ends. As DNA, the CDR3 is TGTGCCAGCAGCTTAATTCAGGACAGAGAAAAACTGTTTTTT. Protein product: CASSLIQDREKLFF.

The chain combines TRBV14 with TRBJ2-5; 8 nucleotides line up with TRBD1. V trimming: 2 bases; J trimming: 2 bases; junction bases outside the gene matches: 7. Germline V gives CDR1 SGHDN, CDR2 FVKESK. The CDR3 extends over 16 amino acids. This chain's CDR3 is CASSQPGQDKQETQYF. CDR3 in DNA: TGTGCCAGCAGCCAACCGGGACAGGACAAGCAAGAGACCCAGTACTTC.

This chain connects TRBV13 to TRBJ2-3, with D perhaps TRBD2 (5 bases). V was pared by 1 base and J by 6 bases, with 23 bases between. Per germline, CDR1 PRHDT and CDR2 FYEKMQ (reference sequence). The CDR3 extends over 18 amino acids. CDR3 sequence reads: CASSLEGLAGPSRDTQYF. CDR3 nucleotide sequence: TGTGCCAGCAGCTTAGAGGGCCTAGCAGGACCCTCCCGGGATACGCAGTATTTT.

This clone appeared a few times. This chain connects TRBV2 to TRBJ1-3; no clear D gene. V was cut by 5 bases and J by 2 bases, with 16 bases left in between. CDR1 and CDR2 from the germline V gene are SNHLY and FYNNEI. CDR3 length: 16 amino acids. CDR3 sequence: CASSLSPDSPGNTIYF. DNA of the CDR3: TGTGCCAGCAGTTTAAGTCCGGATAGTCCTGGAAACACCATATATTTT.

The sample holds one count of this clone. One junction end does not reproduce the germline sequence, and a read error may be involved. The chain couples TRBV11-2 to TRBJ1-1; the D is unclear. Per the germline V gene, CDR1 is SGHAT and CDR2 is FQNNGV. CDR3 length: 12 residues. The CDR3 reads CASSLSNSEAFF. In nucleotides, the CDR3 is TGTGCCAGCAGCTTATCGAACAGTGAAGCTTTCTTT.

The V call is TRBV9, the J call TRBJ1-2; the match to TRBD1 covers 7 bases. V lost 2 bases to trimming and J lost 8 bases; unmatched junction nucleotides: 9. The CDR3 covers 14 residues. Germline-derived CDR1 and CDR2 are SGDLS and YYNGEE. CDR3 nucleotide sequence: TGTGCCAGCAGCGTGTCGACAGGGACGGGGGGCTACACCTTC. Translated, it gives CASSVSTGTGGYTF.

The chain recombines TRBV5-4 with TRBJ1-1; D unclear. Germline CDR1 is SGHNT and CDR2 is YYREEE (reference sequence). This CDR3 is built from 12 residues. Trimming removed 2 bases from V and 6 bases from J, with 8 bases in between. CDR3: CASSFWGAEAFF. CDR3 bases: TGTGCCAGCAGCTTTTGGGGAGCTGAAGCTTTCTTT.

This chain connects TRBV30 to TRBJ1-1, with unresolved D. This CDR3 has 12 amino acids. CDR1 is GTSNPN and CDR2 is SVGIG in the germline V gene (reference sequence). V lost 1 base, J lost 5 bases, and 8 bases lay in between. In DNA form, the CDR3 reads TGTGCCTGGAGTGAAATGTGGACTGAAGCTTTCTTT. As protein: CAWSEMWTEAFF. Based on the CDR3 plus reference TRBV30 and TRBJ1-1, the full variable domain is SQTIHQWPATLVQPVGSPLSLECTVEGTSNPNLYWYRQAAGRGLQLLFYSVGIGQISSEVPQNLSASRPQDRQFILSSKKLLLSDSGFYLCAWSEMWTEAFFGQGTRLTVV.

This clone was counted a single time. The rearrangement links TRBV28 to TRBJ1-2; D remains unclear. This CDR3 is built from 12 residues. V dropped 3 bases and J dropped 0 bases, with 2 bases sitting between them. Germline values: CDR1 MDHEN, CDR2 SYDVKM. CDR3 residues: CASSFPNYGYTF. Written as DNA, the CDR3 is TGTGCCAGCAGTTTCCCTAACTATGGCTACACCTTC.

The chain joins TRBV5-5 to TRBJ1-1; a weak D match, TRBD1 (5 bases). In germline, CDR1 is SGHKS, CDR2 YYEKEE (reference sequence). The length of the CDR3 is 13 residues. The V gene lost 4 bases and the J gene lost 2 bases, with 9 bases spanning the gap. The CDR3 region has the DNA TGTGCCAGCAGCCGGGGGGGAAACACTGAAGCTTTCTTT. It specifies CASSRGGNTEAFF.

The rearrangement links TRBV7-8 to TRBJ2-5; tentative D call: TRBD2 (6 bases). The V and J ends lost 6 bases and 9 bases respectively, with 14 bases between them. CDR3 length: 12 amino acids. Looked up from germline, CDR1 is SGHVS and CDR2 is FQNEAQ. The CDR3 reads CASRETGTPQYF. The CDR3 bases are TGTGCCAGCAGGGAAACCGGGACTCCCCAGTACTTC.

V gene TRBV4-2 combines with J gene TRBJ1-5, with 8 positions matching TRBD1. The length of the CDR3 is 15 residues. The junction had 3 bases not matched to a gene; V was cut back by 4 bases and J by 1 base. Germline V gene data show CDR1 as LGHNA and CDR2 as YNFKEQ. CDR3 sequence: CASSLRQGSNQPQHF. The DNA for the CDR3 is TGTGCCAGCAGCCTGCGACAGGGGAGCAATCAGCCCCAGCATTTT.

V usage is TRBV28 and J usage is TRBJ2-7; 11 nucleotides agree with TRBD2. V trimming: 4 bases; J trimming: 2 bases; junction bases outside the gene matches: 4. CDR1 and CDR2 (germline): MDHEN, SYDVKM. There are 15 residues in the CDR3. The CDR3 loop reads CASSYQTSGTYEQYF. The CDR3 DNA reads TGTGCCAGCAGTTACCAGACTAGCGGGACCTACGAGCAGTACTTC.

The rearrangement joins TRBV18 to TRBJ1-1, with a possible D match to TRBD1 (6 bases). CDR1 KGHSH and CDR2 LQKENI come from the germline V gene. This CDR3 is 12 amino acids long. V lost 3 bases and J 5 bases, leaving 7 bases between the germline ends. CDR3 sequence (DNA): TGTGCCAGCTCACCTCAGGGGACTGAAGCTTTCTTT. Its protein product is CASSPQGTEAFF.

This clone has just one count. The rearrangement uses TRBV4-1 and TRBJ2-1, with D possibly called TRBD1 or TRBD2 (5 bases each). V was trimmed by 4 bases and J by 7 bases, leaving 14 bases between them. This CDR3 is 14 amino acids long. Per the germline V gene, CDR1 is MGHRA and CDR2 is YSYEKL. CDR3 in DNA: TGCGCCAGCAGCCCCTGGGACGGTAGAAATGAGCAGTTCTTC. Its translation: CASSPWDGRNEQFF.

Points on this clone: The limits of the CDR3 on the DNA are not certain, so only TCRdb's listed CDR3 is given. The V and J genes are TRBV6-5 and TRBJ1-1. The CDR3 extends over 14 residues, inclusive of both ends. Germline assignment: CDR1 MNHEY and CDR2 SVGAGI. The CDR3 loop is CASSTSGTNTEAFF.

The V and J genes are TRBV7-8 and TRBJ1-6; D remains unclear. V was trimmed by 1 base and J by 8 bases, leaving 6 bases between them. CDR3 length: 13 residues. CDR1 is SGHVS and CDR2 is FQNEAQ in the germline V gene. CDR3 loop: CASSLVGYSPLHF. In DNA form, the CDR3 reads TGTGCCAGCAGCTTAGTGGGGTATTCACCCCTCCACTTT.

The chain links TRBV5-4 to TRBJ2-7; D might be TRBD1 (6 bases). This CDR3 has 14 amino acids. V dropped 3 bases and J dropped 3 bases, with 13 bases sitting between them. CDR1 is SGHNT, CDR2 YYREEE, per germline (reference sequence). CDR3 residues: CASSWGPVDYEQYF. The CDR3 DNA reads TGTGCCAGCAGCTGGGGGCCAGTAGACTACGAGCAGTACTTC.

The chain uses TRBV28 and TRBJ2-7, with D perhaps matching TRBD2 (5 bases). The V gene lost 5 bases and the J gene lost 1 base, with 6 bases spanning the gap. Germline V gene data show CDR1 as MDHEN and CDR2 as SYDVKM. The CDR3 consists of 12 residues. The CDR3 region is CASSPGSYEQYF. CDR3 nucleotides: TGTGCCAGCAGTCCGGGGTCCTACGAGCAGTACTTC.